This T cell receptor beta chain was identified during a study of blood T cells in healthy people across ages. The germline V gene encodes CDR1 SQVTM and CDR2 ANQGSEA. After removal of 3 bases from V and 0 bases from J, the junction contained 8 bases not matched to a gene. This CDR3 is built from 15 residues. A sample-barcoded 5' primer and a J-beta primer mix were used in a second PCR of roughly 6 to 11 cycles. TCRdb processed the 5' RACE reads anew with MiXCR; each CDR3 protein has one entry. The sample records roughly 1.6 million distinct CDR3 sequences, almost 35% being singletons. Material: blood. V is TRBV29-1 and J is TRBJ2-7; TRBD2 matches at 7 bases. The sequence came from a woman aged 25-40 years in good health. The CDR3 DNA reads as TGCAGCGTTGAGGATGGGGAGGGTAGCTCCTACGAGCAGTACTTC. Protein sequence: CSVEDGEGSSYEQYF.